Presented here are 16 T cell receptor beta chains from one specimen sequenced in a study of T cells in Graves' hyperthyroidism and ophthalmopathy. Amplified regions were TCR beta CDR3 sequences from RNA transcripts. Initially, a first-round RT-PCR of the TCR CDR3 employed the HTBI primer set. TCRdb analysed the multiplex PCR reads with MiXCR anew, one entry per CDR3 protein. The data hold 350,000 to 450,000 distinct CDR3 sequences, with approximately 15% observed a single time. The sample was blood. The receptors come from a woman aged 55 to 70 with Graves' hyperthyroidism.

This clonotype was seen only a few times. This chain links TRBV2 with TRBJ2-2, with D uncertain. This CDR3 comprises 13 residues. CDR1 is SNHLY, CDR2 FYNNEI, per germline. V dropped 1 base and J dropped 8 bases, with 8 bases sitting between them. CDR3 region: CASSEGRLGELFF. DNA of the CDR3: TGTGCCAGCAGTGAAGGTCGGTTAGGGGAGCTGTTTTTT.

This clonotype was found many times. This chain links TRBV11-3 with TRBJ2-1, with D unresolved. The V end lost 5 bases, the J end lost 5 bases, and 13 bases lay between the germline ends. Germline V lookup: CDR1 SGHNT, CDR2 YENEEA. The CDR3 runs 14 residues. Written as DNA, the CDR3 is TGTGCCAGCAGCCCACGATCGGGTCACAATGAGCAGTTCTTC. Translated: CASSPRSGHNEQFF.

The chain employs TRBV20-1 and TRBJ2-1; 13 nucleotides line up with TRBD2. The CDR3 runs to 15 residues. Germline V CDR1 and CDR2: DFQATT, SNEGSKA (reference sequence). The J segment lost 4 bases and the V segment lost 5 bases, leaving 5 bases of the junction unmatched. The DNA of the CDR3 is TGCAGTGCTCCCTTGGGACTAGCGGGATACAATGAGCAGTTCTTC. Its translation is CSAPLGLAGYNEQFF.

This clonotype came up a few times. The V and J genes are TRBV6-2 or TRBV6-3 and TRBJ1-3; no firm D call. The germline CDR1 and CDR2 sequences are MNHEY and SVGEGT. Deletions cut 6 bases from V and 9 bases from J, with 18 bases between. This CDR3 is built from 14 residues. CDR3 coding DNA: TGTGCCAGCAGAAACCAACGCGAAACGAGCACCATATATTTT. It encodes CASRNQRETSTIYF.

This clonotype was counted between two and nine times. This CDR3 reads CASSPGKSSYGDTIYF. The DNA of the CDR3 is TGCGCCAGCAGCCCCGGAAAAAGTAGTTACGGAGACACCATATATTTT. The rearrangement uses TRBV5-1 and TRBJ1-3; D gene ambiguous. The CDR3 totals 16 residues. Trimming stripped 4 bases from V and 8 bases from J, with 22 bases between. CDR1 SGHRS and CDR2 YFSETQ come from the germline V gene.

This clonotype occurred many times. The chain combines TRBV20-1 with TRBJ2-7, with 9 bases identical to TRBD2. The CDR3 has 14 residues. Trimming at V came to 5 bases and at J to 6 bases, leaving 11 bases not matched to a gene. Per germline, CDR1 DFQATT and CDR2 SNEGSKA (reference sequence). DNA for the CDR3: TGCAGTGCTGGGGGGCTAGCGGGAAATAGCGAGCAGTACTTC. Its protein is CSAGGLAGNSEQYF.

The chain employs TRBV27 and TRBJ2-3, with D perhaps matching TRBD1 or TRBD2 (5 bases each). Trimming removed 2 bases at V and 4 bases at J, with 19 bases between. CDR1 is MNHEY and CDR2 is SMNVEV in the germline V gene (reference sequence). The CDR3 extends over 17 amino acids. CDR3 nucleotides: TGTGCCAGCAGTTTAGTCTGGGGACCAGGGATTTCAGATACGCAGTATTTT. Translation: CASSLVWGPGISDTQYF.

This clonotype was seen at least ten times. The rearrangement joins TRBV6-1 to TRBJ1-5; no clear D. Between the trimmed V and J ends, which lost 1 base and 7 bases, there was a span of 11 bases. Per the germline V gene, CDR1 is MNHNS and CDR2 is SASEGT. The CDR3 runs to 14 residues. CDR3 sequence: CASSEVPAGQPQHF. CDR3 nucleotide sequence: TGTGCCAGCAGTGAAGTCCCTGCTGGACAGCCCCAGCATTTT.

The rearrangement links TRBV7-2 to TRBJ1-3, with D maybe TRBD1 (6 bases). Germline lookup yields CDR1 SGHTA and CDR2 FQGNSA. CDR3 size: 15 residues. Trimming left V 5 bases short and J 4 bases short, with 15 bases between. CDR3 coding DNA: TGTGCCAGCAGCCAGACCACAGGGTTCGGAAACACCATATATTTT. This sequence encodes CASSQTTGFGNTIYF.

This clonotype was seen only once. The V gene is TRBV30, the J gene TRBJ1-2; possible D gene TRBD1, 5 bases. V was cut by 0 bases and J by 8 bases, with 13 bases left in between. The CDR3 runs 13 residues. The germline V gene has CDR1 GTSNPN and CDR2 SVGIG (reference sequence). The CDR3 reads CAWSVSGARGYTF. CDR3 sequence (DNA): TGTGCCTGGAGTGTATCTGGGGCGCGAGGCTACACCTTC.

This clonotype was recorded at least ten times. The gene calls are TRBV7-9 and TRBJ2-7; D is ambiguous. With 4 bases removed from V and 2 bases from J, the gap between germline ends came to 6 bases. Germline V lookup: CDR1 SEHNR, CDR2 FQNEAQ (reference sequence). The CDR3 is 12 residues long. Written as DNA, the CDR3 is TGTGCCAGCAGCTCCAATCCCTACGAGCAGTACTTC. This gives the protein CASSSNPYEQYF.

This clonotype was observed many times. This chain connects TRBV7-2 to TRBJ2-1; D is perhaps TRBD1 (6 bases). The CDR3 has 16 residues. V gave up 5 bases and J gave up 9 bases, with 23 bases separating them. CDR1 is SGHTA, CDR2 FQGNSA, per germline. CDR3 loop: CASSLKRGTLFSEQFF. CDR3 in DNA: TGTGCCAGCAGCCTAAAGAGGGGGACCCTCTTCAGTGAGCAGTTCTTC.

Ten or more counts support this clonotype. The genes are TRBV18 and TRBJ2-2; no reliable D call. This CDR3 region has 13 residues. Germline V CDR1 and CDR2: KGHSH, LQKENI. V shed 0 bases and J shed 9 bases, with 8 bases lying between them. CDR3 nucleotide sequence: TGTGCCAGCTCACCACCCCAGACCTGGGAGCTGTTTTTT. Protein sequence: CASSPPQTWELFF.

The rearrangement links TRBV15 to TRBJ1-5; 9 nucleotides line up with TRBD1. Trimming removed 4 bases from V and 6 bases from J; junction bases left unmatched: 10. This CDR3 has 16 residues. Germline CDR1 is LNHNV and CDR2 is YYDKDF (reference sequence). CDR3 DNA sequence: TGTGCCACCAGCAACACCGGGACAGGGTTCGGTCAGCCCCAGCATTTT. Its protein is CATSNTGTGFGQPQHF.

This clonotype was counted at least ten times. This rearrangement joins TRBV5-1 to TRBJ2-1; TRBD2 aligns across 12 bases. Germline V lookup: CDR1 SGHRS, CDR2 YFSETQ. V lost 4 bases to trimming and J lost 9 bases; unmatched junction nucleotides: 5. CDR3 length: 14 amino acids. This chain's CDR3 is CASSTGTSGSEQFF. CDR3 coding DNA: TGCGCCAGCAGCACCGGGACTAGCGGGTCTGAGCAGTTCTTC. Based on the CDR3 plus reference TRBV5-1 and TRBJ2-1, the full variable domain is KAGVTQTPRYLIKTRGQQVTLSCSPISGHRSVSWYQQTPGQGLQFLFEYFSETQRNKGNFPGRFSGRQFSNSRSEMNVSTLELGDSALYLCASSTGTSGSEQFFGPGTRLTVL.

This clonotype turned up a few times. The chain uses TRBV7-9 and TRBJ1-6; no clear D gene. V shed 5 bases and J shed 7 bases, with 6 bases lying between them. The CDR3 runs to 12 residues. CDR1 SEHNR and CDR2 FQNEAQ come from the germline V gene (reference sequence). The CDR3 reads CASSETNSPLHF. The CDR3 nucleotides are TGTGCCAGCAGCGAAACAAATTCACCCCTCCACTTT.